This TCR beta chain was documented in a study of shared clonotypes between healthy human individuals (TCRdb year 2020). In terms of the full investigation: A few men and a couple of women, aged 18 to 49 years, made up the cohort. For each donor, CD4 naive and CD4 memory were each run on three plates, CD8 naive on two plates, and CD8 memory on one plate. Blood TCR repertoires of roughly 5 healthy adults were deeply sequenced to estimate repertoire size and the extent of clonotype sharing between individuals. Libraries were prepared and TCR repertoires were sequenced by different laboratories using diverse techniques, in order to increase sequencing depth and limit assay-specific biases. Leukapheresis yielded between about 0.9 and 8.9 billion PBMCs per donor.

Using the deep immunoSEQ assay, TCR CDR3 regions were amplified from genomic DNA by multiplex PCR. For each cell subset, the extracted genomic DNA was distributed evenly across all wells of several immunoSEQ 96-well plates, and each plate served as one replicate. Each replicate PCR for sorted subsets received about 0.2 ug genomic DNA, equal to roughly 33,000 T cell genomes. The purified libraries were quantified using a Qubit 3.0 fluorometer, sized with a Bioanalyzer 2100, and then quantified again using the KAPA Library Quantification kit. Each immunoSEQ 96-well plate was sequenced on its own single-read 150-cycle Illumina NextSeq 550 flow cell. Turning to the authors' computational methods: Because only junctional sequences without quality scores were contained in the immunoSEQ output, filtering matching that applied to full-length reads could not be performed. Sequences were annotated with PyIR, a Python wrapper for IgBLAST v1.9, and V/J genes and CDR3 were assigned using IMGT germline references. Reads were filtered out if the reads had weak V/J assignments (E-value above 1e-6), no CDR3, stop codons, out-of-frame junctions, or ambiguous translated residues. A V3J clonotype was defined by an identical inferred V gene, J gene, and CDR3 amino acid sequence. Percentage overlap between repertoires was calculated by dividing the number of shared unique clonotypes by the size of the smaller repertoire. Repertoire richness was assessed with RTK rarefaction, the Chao1 estimator, and Recon v2.1 estimates of unobserved clonotypes. OLGA was used to compute generation probabilities for all TCRbeta clonotypes that the gDNA method yielded from a few donors. TCRdb took over this immuneACCESS table, retaining in-frame rearrangements with V and J assigned. Such tables are incomplete; in checked studies, under half of the missing clones stem from an unresolved V gene, and the remainder is unexplained. V and J calls and clone size are as listed in that table; D and trimming were resolved from the DNA. This sample comprises 600,000 to 750,000 clones, roughly 88% of them detected only once. Together, the top ten hold 34% of the sample.

The CDR3 measures 14 amino acids from cysteine to phenylalanine. Only the CDR3 region is kept as DNA, spanning 42 bases read in frame from base 1. Cut back by 7 bases and 1 base, the V and J ends lie 13 bases apart. The germline V gene yields SGHTA for CDR1 and FQGTGA for CDR2. Healthy HIV-negative adults with no recently reported acute infections or vaccinations were included as donors. All donors were Caucasian adults living in Nashville, Tennessee, USA. CD8 memory samples consisted of magnetically selected CD45RO+ cells combined with CCR7-negative CD45RA+ effector memory (TemRA) cells. After blood collection by leukapheresis, PBMCs were isolated using Ficoll-Histopaque density gradient centrifugation and then cryopreserved in the vapor phase of liquid nitrogen. Analytical flow cytometry was used to check the purity and quantity of every magnetically sorted T cell population. Genomic DNA was isolated from each sorted fraction and quantified by UV absorbance on a Nanodrop 2000c.

Study-wide conclusions, independent of this receptor: Compared with non-shared clonotypes, clonotypes shared by all four sorted-subset donors had higher generation probabilities. Naive subsets generally had larger estimated clonotype richness than memory subsets did. The small number of donors limited the genetic and exposure-history diversity represented. Rarefaction of sorted-subset datasets indicated incomplete sequencing despite the large sequencing depth. Based on pairwise subsampling, the degree of clonotype sharing among donors was expected to be affected by sequencing depth. Sampling was limited to blood, and TCR repertoires in tissue likely differ from TCR repertoires in blood. When a handful of donors were compared, the shared fraction of clonotypes was approximately 5% for naive CD4, roughly 3.3% for naive CD8, roughly 2.5% for memory CD4, and around 0.4% for memory CD8.

For this clone: The specificity of this receptor is unknown. It has no much larger one-base neighbor in the sample; base qualities were not kept.

This TCR was sampled from a young man in good health. Some clones in this sample may be carry-over from other donors' samples. The source material was memory CD8+ T cells from PBMCs. In light of the paper, this sample's cell subset or site label describes: CD45RO+ cells pooled with CCR7-negative TemRA cells. The chain is encoded by TRBV7-3 joined to TRBJ1-2; the best D guess is TRBD1, with 5 bases matching. The CDR3: CASTGEGGNYGYTF. The sequenced DNA is TGTGCCAGCACGGGGGAGGGAGGTAACTATGGCTACACCTTC.